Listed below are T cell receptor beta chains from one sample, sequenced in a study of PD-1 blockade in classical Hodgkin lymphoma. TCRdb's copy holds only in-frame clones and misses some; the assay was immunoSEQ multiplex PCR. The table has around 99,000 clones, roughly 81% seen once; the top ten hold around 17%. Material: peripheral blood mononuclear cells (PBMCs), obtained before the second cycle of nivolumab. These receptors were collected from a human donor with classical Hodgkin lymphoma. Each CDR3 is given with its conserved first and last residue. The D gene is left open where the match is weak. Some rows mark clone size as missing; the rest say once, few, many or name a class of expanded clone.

DNA: TGCAGCGTTGTGGGGACTAGCGGGAGAACAGATACGCAGTATTTT
CDR3: CSVVGTSGRTDTQYF
V: TRBV29-1
length: 15
J: TRBJ2-3
size: NA
D: TRBD2

DNA: TGTGCCAGCAGTTTATTGAGGGCTCACTATGGCTACACCTTC
CDR3: CASSLLRAHYGYTF
V: TRBV28
length: 14
J: TRBJ1-2
size: NA
D: NA

DNA: TGTGCCTGGAGTCTTCTGGATGGAAACACCATATATTTT
CDR3: CAWSLLDGNTIYF
V: TRBV30
length: 13
J: TRBJ1-3
size: few
D: NA

DNA: TGTGCCAGCAGCCAAGAGGCTAGCGGGAGTTCCGGGGAGCTGTTTTTT
CDR3: CASSQEASGSSGELFF
V: TRBV4-2
length: 16
J: TRBJ2-2
size: NA
D: TRBD2

DNA: TGTGCCAGCAGCGCGAGACAGGGTGGGACAGATACGCAGTATTTT
CDR3: CASSARQGGTDTQYF
V: TRBV9
length: 15
J: TRBJ2-3
size: few
D: TRBD1

DNA: TGTGCCAGCACCGCCCCCACAGATACGCAGTATTTT
CDR3: CASTAPTDTQYF
V: TRBV2
length: 12
J: TRBJ2-3
size: NA
D: NA

DNA: TGCGCCAGCAGCTTGGAGGCTATCGCCGACCACAATGAGCAGTTCTTC
CDR3: CASSLEAIADHNEQFF
V: TRBV5-1
length: 16
J: TRBJ2-1
size: NA
D: NA

DNA: TGTGCCAGCACGAGCGGGAGGGCCAGCGAGACCCAGTACTTC
CDR3: CASTSGRASETQYF
V: TRBV2
length: 14
J: TRBJ2-5
size: NA
D: TRBD2

DNA: TGTGCCAGCTCACCCCTAGGGGGGGAGACCCAGTACTTC
CDR3: CASSPLGGETQYF
V: TRBV18
length: 13
J: TRBJ2-5
size: NA
D: NA

DNA: TGCGCCAGCAGCCAAGCCATTCCTGGCCCCGGGGCTGGAAACACCATATATTTT
CDR3: CASSQAIPGPGAGNTIYF
V: TRBV4-1
length: 18
J: TRBJ1-3
size: NA
D: NA

DNA: TGTGCCAGCAGCCTAGCCCACCCTAGCGGGACATTCGCCGACTACGAGCAGTACTTC
CDR3: CASSLAHPSGTFADYEQYF
V: TRBV7-6
length: 19
J: TRBJ2-7
size: many
D: TRBD2

DNA: TGTGCCAGCAGCACGGGACTAGCGGGAGCCGAGCAGTACTTC
CDR3: CASSTGLAGAEQYF
V: TRBV11-2
length: 14
J: TRBJ2-7
size: NA
D: TRBD2

DNA: TGTGCCAGCAGCTTTTACCCGGACCCGCTAGTCTATGGCTACACCTTC
CDR3: CASSFYPDPLVYGYTF
V: TRBV7-9
length: 16
J: TRBJ1-2
size: NA
D: NA

DNA: TGTGCCAGTAGTAGCCCCATTGGGGGGGGTCTAAGCAATCAGCCCCAGCATTTT
CDR3: CASSSPIGGGLSNQPQHF
V: TRBV19
length: 18
J: TRBJ1-5
size: NA
D: NA

DNA: TGTGCCAGCAGCCAAGATAGGCACCTCCCAGGGGGGAATGAAGAGACCCAGTACTTC
CDR3: CASSQDRHLPGGNEETQYF
V: TRBV14
length: 19
J: TRBJ2-5
size: NA
D: NA

DNA: TGTGCCAGTAGTAAGTCTAGGACCTCGACAAGCTCCTACGAGCAGTACTTC
CDR3: CASSKSRTSTSSYEQYF
V: TRBV19
length: 17
J: TRBJ2-7
size: NA
D: NA

DNA: TGTGCCAGCAGCTTAGCTGGGAACACCGGGGAGCTGTTTTTT
CDR3: CASSLAGNTGELFF
V: TRBV11-3
length: 14
J: TRBJ2-2
size: NA
D: NA

DNA: TGCGCCAGCAGCCGCGAAGGAGAGGGGGCCGGTGGCTACACCTTC
CDR3: CASSREGEGAGGYTF
V: TRBV5-1
length: 15
J: TRBJ1-2
size: NA
D: TRBD1

DNA: TGTGCCAGCAGTTGGGTACAGGGAGGTCAGCCCCAGCATTTT
CDR3: CASSWVQGGQPQHF
V: TRBV6-6
length: 14
J: TRBJ1-5
size: NA
D: NA

DNA: TGTGCCAGCAGCCGTAGCGGGAACCAAGAGACCCAGTACTTC
CDR3: CASSRSGNQETQYF
V: TRBV7-9
length: 14
J: TRBJ2-5
size: NA
D: TRBD2

DNA: TGTGCCAGTAGTATGGAGGGAGTGGGCTACGAGCAGTACTTC
CDR3: CASSMEGVGYEQYF
V: TRBV19
length: 14
J: TRBJ2-7
size: NA
D: NA

DNA: TGTGCCAGTAGTTCTCCCCCCAGCCCCACTTACTCCGGTGAAGCTTTCTTT
CDR3: CASSSPPSPTYSGEAFF
V: TRBV19
length: 17
J: TRBJ1-1
size: NA
D: NA

DNA: TGTGCCAGCAGCTTAGCGGGGCAGCCCCCGCATTTT
CDR3: CASSLAGQPPHF
V: TRBV7-2
length: 12
J: TRBJ1-5
size: NA
D: NA

DNA: TGTGCCAGCAGCCCATCGGGACTAGCGGGAGGCGGTGAGCAGTTCTTC
CDR3: CASSPSGLAGGGEQFF
V: TRBV7-8
length: 16
J: TRBJ2-1
size: NA
D: TRBD2